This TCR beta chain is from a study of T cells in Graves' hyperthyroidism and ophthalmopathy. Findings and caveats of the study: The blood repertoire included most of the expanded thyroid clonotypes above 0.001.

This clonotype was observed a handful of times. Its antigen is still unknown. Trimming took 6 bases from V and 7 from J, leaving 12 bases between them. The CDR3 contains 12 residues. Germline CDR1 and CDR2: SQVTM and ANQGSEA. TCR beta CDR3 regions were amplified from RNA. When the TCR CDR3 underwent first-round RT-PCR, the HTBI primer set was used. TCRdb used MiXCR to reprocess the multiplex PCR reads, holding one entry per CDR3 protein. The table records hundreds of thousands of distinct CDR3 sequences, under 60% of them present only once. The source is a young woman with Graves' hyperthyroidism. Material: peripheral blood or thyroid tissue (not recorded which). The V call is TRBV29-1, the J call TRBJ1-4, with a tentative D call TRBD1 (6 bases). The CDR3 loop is CSVEQGPEKLFF. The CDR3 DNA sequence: TGCAGCGTAGAACAGGGCCCTGAAAAACTGTTTTTT.